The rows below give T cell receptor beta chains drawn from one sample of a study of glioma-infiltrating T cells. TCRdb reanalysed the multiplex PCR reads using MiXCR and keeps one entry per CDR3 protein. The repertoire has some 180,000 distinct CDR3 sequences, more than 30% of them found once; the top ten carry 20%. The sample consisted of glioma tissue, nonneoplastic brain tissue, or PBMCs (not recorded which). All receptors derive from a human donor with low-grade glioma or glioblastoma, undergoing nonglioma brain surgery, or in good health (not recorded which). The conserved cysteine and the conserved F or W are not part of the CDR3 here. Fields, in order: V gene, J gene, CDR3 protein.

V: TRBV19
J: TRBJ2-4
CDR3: ASSILNSYQNIQY

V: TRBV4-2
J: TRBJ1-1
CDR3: ASSQGGTVGDTEAF

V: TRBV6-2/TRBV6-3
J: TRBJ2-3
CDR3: ASSYSSSGTSFTDTQY

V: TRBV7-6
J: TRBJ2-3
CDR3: ASSLYSRGGLAPTDTQY

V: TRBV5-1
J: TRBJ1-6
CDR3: ASSFQTGEDSPLH

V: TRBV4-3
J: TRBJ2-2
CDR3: ASSQEPGQGDTGELF

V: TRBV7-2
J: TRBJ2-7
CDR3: ASSRTSSYEQY

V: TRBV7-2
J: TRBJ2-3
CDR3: ASSSAGARDTQY

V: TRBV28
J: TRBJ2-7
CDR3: ASSLWDRGYEQY

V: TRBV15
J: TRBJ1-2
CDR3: ATSPGNSYGYT

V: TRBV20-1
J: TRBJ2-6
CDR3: SARVPLGKAGANVLT

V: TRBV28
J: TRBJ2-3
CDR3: ASRVTSDSDTQY

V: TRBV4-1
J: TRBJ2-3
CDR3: ASVSSGSTGTQY

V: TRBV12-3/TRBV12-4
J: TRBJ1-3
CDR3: ASSLVGTGSGNTIY

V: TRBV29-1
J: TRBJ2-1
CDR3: SGSGRDNEQF

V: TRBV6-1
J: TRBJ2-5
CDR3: ASSLLAGGRFAETQY

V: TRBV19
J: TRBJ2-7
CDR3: ASSSDYLVPEQY

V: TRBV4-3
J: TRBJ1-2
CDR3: ASSHVGAGYGYT

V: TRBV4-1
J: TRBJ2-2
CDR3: ASSFKRENTGELF

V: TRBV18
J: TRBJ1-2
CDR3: ASSPGLYGYT

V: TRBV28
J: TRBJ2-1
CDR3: ASSIIYEQF

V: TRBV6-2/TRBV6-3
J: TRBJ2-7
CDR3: ASSRFYEQY

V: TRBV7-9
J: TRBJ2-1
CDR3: ASSSRPPGDMGPYNEQF

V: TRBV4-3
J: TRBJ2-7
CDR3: ASSRGLAGEGYEQY

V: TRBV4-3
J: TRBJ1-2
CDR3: ASSQDLGGYGYT

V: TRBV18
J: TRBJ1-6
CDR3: ASSPWERNSPLH

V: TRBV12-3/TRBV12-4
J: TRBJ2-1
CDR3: ASSTSPGKKLQGSYNEQF

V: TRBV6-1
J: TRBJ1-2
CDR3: ASRPGPVGYT

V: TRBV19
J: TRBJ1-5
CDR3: ASSTQLDQPQH

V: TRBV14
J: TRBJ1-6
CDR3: ASSAGQGYPLH

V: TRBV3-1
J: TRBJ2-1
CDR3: AGSRLGYNEQF

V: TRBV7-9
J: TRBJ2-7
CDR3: ASGGDPYEQY

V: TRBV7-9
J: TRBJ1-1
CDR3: ASSSTGTGFGITEAF

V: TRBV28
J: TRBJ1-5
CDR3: ASSPDLGQGLYGNQPQH

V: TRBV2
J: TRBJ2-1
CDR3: ASSTTSTGEQF

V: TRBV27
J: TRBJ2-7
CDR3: ASRNTGGYEQY

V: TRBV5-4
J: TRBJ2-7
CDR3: ASSATRGPYEQY

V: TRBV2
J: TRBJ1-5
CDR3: ASSEAPGRRPQH

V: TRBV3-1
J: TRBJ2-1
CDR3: ASSLRTSGRCYNEQS

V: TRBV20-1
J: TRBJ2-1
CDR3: SASLPSGRTNNEQF

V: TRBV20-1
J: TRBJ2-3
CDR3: SARDRGEMQY

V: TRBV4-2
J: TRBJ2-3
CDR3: ASSQDRKKLVNTDTQY

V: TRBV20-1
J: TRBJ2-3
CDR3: SAPSTGGTDTQY

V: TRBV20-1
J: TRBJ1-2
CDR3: SARVSSTGGTGYT

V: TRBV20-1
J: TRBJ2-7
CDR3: CAIRLSGAYEQY